This TCR beta chain was sequenced during a study of T cell clonotyping in hematopoietic cell transplantation (dated by TCRdb to the early 2020s). Study-wide context: Recipient samples taken before transplant were collected after cytoreduction. Patient recruitment ran from September 2015 to early 2017, and follow-up continued until late 2020 or death. A total of more than 130 blood samples were collected in the study from roughly 32 consecutive transplant recipients and their related donors. The research as a whole found: After transplant, TCR diversity in recipients dropped, and pathologically expanded clonotypes increased progressively from day 30 to day 180. Broader TCR repertoire diversity after transplant was predicted by Inverse Simpson Index values from donors and from recipients before transplant. Only a small fraction of recipient repertoires overlapped donor repertoires, with over 95% appearing de novo at the given depth. The sample size was limited, and CD4 and CD8 repertoire contributions could not be separated because cells were not sorted.

The immunoSEQ assay, a bias-controlled multiplex PCR using V- and J-specific primers, was used to amplify TCR beta CDR3 regions from genomic DNA. A second PCR step added a proprietary barcode and Illumina adapter sequences to the CDR3 amplicons. An Illumina MiSeq instrument was used to sequence the CDR3 libraries. In the source study's methods: Export and quality control were performed with immunoSEQ Analyzer 3.0, and downstream analyses were performed with R Bioconductor and Immunarch. Only productive rearrangements in the normalized downsampled data set were used to calculate repertoire metrics. Clonotypes larger than 5 templates in the normalized cohort were defined as pathologically expanded. Repertoire diversity was measured with the Inverse Simpson Index. CMV-specificity analyses were carried out on the non-normalized data set to capture all clonotypes. This is the immuneACCESS table as TCRdb keeps it, with only in-frame sequences that have V and J called. A part of the clones is gone; compared with another copy, unresolved V genes explain less than half, and the rest is unexplained. V, J and clone size derive from that table, while D and trimming were established from the DNA sequence. This sample has around 80,000 clones in its table, and about 96% of those were observed once. The top ten clonotypes cover around 1.7% of the sample.

V loses 0 bases, J loses 2 bases, and the germline ends lie 15 bases apart. The CDR3, cysteine through phenylalanine, is 17 amino acids long. Only the CDR3 portion is preserved as DNA: 51 bases, with reading frame beginning at the first base. CDR1 and CDR2, per the germline V gene, are MGHRA and YSYEKL. This clone was counted only a few times. It has no known antigen specificity. No base quality values were provided; no much bigger clone lies one nucleotide off. This sample's time point label indicates: recipient sample about 28 days before transplant, after cytoreduction. Recipient blood was collected about 28 days before transplant and at days 30, 100 and 180 after transplant. Nuclei Lysis Solution was used to extract genomic DNA from fresh or cryopreserved unfractionated peripheral blood mononuclear cells.

The sequence was collected from a woman in her 50s with acute myeloid leukemia. Some clones in this sample may be carry-over from other donors' samples. The sample in question was peripheral blood mononuclear cells, obtained before stem cell transplant. This sequence uses TRBV4-1 and TRBJ2-3; a tentative D call is TRBD1 (8 bases match). The bases are TGCGCCAGCAGCCAAGAAGGACAGGGAGGGGCCACAGATACGCAGTATTTT. Its protein is CASSQEGQGGATDTQYF.